Below, 5 T cell receptor beta chains from the same sample are listed, as sequenced in a study of human T cells and chemical hapten exposure. Time point noted: patch test 3, about 24 weeks after DPC sensitization. Treatment in this sample: therapeutic diphenylcyclopropenone sensitization with weekly scalp DPC. TCRdb re-derived calls from the RACE reads in MiXCR, one entry per CDR3 protein. The table includes some 74,000 distinct CDR3 sequences, about an eighth detected once. Source: whole blood, taken in connection with sensitization to the hapten diphenylcyclopropenone (DPC). Receptor source: a woman between 50 and 59 years old with alopecia areata. Some clones in this sample may be carry-over from other donors' samples.

Ten or more counts support this clonotype. CDR3 coding DNA: TGTGCCAGCTCCCCGGGGGGCGAGCAGTACTTC. This sequence encodes CASSPGGEQYF. This chain uses TRBV7-6 with TRBJ2-7, with 7 bases that match TRBD2. CDR3 length equals 11 residues. V lost 8 bases, J lost 6 bases, and 4 bases stayed unmatched. From germline, CDR1 is SGHVS and CDR2 FNYEAQ. The full variable domain, rest sourced from reference TRBV7-6 and TRBJ2-7, is GAGVSQSPRYKVTKRGQDVALRCDPISGHVSLYWYRQALGQGPEFLTYFNYEAQQDKSGLPNDRFSAERPEGSISTLTIQRTEQRDSAMYRCASSPGGEQYFGPGTRLTVT.

This clonotype was detected only a few times. The chain links TRBV6-1 to TRBJ1-2, with D unclear. V was shortened by 6 bases and J by 3 bases, with 2 bases between the two germline ends. CDR3 length equals 10 residues. Looked up from germline, CDR1 is MNHNS and CDR2 is SASEGT. The CDR3 sequence: CASSDYGYTF. CDR3 nucleotides: TGTGCCAGCAGCGACTATGGCTACACCTTC.

The CDR3 reads CASSQERQAGRGETQYF. CDR3 nucleotide sequence: TGTGCCAGCAGCCAAGAGAGACAAGCGGGAAGGGGAGAGACCCAGTACTTC. The gene calls are TRBV3-1 and TRBJ2-5; 7 positions match TRBD2. Unmatched junction bases numbered 11, after V lost 0 bases and J lost 4 bases. The CDR3 covers 17 residues. CDR1 and CDR2 from the germline V gene are LGHDT and YNNKEL (reference sequence).

V gene TRBV5-4 combines with J gene TRBJ2-7; 8 positions match TRBD2. The J segment lost 2 bases and the V segment lost 0 bases, leaving 1 base of the junction unmatched. Germline V gene sequence: CDR1 SGHNT, CDR2 YYREEE (reference sequence). The CDR3 spans 14 residues. The CDR3 sequence: CASSLEAGAYEQYF. Written as DNA, the CDR3 is TGTGCCAGCAGCTTGGAAGCGGGGGCCTACGAGCAGTACTTC.

There are many counts of this clonotype. V is TRBV30 and J is TRBJ2-2; maybe TRBD1 (5 bases). Trimming stripped 0 bases from V and 4 bases from J, with 6 bases between. The CDR3 is 13 residues long. Germline-derived CDR1 and CDR2 are GTSNPN and SVGIG (reference sequence). The CDR3 bases are TGTGCCTGGAGTGTGGGGCCCACCGGGGAGCTGTTTTTT. It codes for CAWSVGPTGELFF.